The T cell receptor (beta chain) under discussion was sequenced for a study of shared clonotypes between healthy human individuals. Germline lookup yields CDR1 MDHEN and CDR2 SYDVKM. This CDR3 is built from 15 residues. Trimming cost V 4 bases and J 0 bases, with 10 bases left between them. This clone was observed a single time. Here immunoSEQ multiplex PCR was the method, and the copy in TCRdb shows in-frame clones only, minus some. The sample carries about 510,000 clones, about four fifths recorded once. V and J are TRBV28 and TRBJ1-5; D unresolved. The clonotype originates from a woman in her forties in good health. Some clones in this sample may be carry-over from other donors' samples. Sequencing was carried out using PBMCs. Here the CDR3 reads CASSSLGYSNQPQHF. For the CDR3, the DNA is TGTGCCAGCAGTTCTCTGGGGTATAGCAATCAGCCCCAGCATTTT.